This T cell receptor beta chain was documented in a study of blood T cell repertoires in COVID-19. At the level of the study: There were acute and convalescent COVID-19 samples, and they came from the United States, Italy and Spain. Sample material is recorded as cDNA or gDNA derived from T cells, B-cell-depleted T cells, or PBMCs.

This CDR3 comprises 10 residues. V lost 5 bases to trimming and J lost 7 bases, with 3 bases between them. The germline CDR1 and CDR2 sequences are SGHNT and YENEEA. Original methodology: By means of reference gene primer amplification, nucleated cell counts were estimated. Libraries were prepared by immunoSEQ multiplex PCR; TCRdb keeps only in-frame clonotypes and omits some of them. That table supplies the V and J calls and clone size; D and trimming were determined from the DNA. The sample lists about 64,000 clones, just over 90% occurring once. Sequenced: peripheral blood. The source of this sequence is a human donor in a cohort sampled during active COVID-19. The genes are TRBV11-3 and TRBJ2-1; D remains unclear. The DNA of the CDR3 is TGTGCCAGCAGCGCGAATGAGCAGTTCTTC. Translation: CASSANEQFF.